The 29 T cell receptor beta chains below all came from one sample that was sequenced in a study of cytomegalovirus exposure and HLA in healthy donors. PCR primers comprised 60 Vbeta and 13 Jbeta primers. The repertoire was sequenced with immunoSEQ multiplex PCR; TCRdb's copy has only in-frame clones and lacks some. The data contain under 200,000 clones, roughly two thirds of them singletons. Sequenced material: PBMCs. These receptors were obtained from a woman between 35 and 50 years old in good health and CMV-seropositive.

This chain uses TRBV6-1 with TRBJ2-3; possibly TRBD2 for D (6 bases). CDR3 length: 14 residues. Germline CDR1 MNHNS, CDR2 SASEGT. Between the trimmed V and J ends, which lost 2 bases and 8 bases, there was a span of 14 bases. CDR3 DNA sequence: TGTGCCAGCAGTGAATATGGAGGGGACGGTACGCAGTATTTT. It is translated as CASSEYGGDGTQYF.

The V gene is TRBV7-2, the J gene TRBJ1-4, with no clear D. This CDR3 is built from 15 residues. Germline V gene data show CDR1 as SGHTA and CDR2 as FQGNSA. Trimming removed 4 bases at V and 0 bases at J, with 9 bases between. The CDR3 sequence is CASSYAQATNEKLFF. The CDR3 nucleotides read TGTGCCAGCAGCTACGCCCAGGCAACTAATGAAAAACTGTTTTTT. Looking up the rest from reference TRBV7-2 and TRBJ1-4 gives the full variable domain: GAGVSQSPSNKVTEKGKDVELRCDPISGHTALYWYRQSLGQGLEFLIYFQGNSAPDKSGLPSDRFSAERTGGSVSTLTIQRTQQEDSAVYLCASSYAQATNEKLFFGSGTQLSVL.

The chain combines TRBV2 with TRBJ2-2; possible D gene TRBD1, 6 bases. This CDR3 region has 15 residues. Germline loops: CDR1 SNHLY, CDR2 FYNNEI. Trimming took 4 bases from V and 0 from J, leaving 9 bases between them. The CDR3 nucleotides are TGTGCCAGCAGTGGGACAGCAACGAACACCGGGGAGCTGTTTTTT. This gives the protein CASSGTATNTGELFF.

The chain is built from TRBV5-6 and TRBJ2-5; 14 bases align to TRBD2. This CDR3 spans 16 amino acids. The V segment lost 4 bases and the J segment 3 bases; nucleotides outside the gene matches: 5. Per germline, CDR1 SGHDT and CDR2 YYEEEE. The CDR3 is CASSIGTSGSKETQYF. The CDR3 coding sequence is TGTGCCAGCAGCATAGGGACTAGCGGGAGTAAAGAGACCCAGTACTTC.

The chain links TRBV9 to TRBJ2-6, with a possible D match to TRBD2 (5 bases). The germline gives CDR1 SGDLS, CDR2 YYNGEE. V was clipped by 4 bases and J by 0 bases, with 14 bases between them. CDR3 length: 17 residues. The CDR3 DNA follows: TGTGCCAGCAGCAACCGGGATTTTATCTCTGGGGCCAACGTCCTGACTTTC. It specifies CASSNRDFISGANVLTF.

In its sample, this clone was seen a few times. V is TRBV6-1 and J is TRBJ2-7, with 8 nucleotides matching TRBD1. CDR3 length equals 14 residues. J was trimmed by 6 bases and V by 4 bases; bases with no gene match: 8. The germline CDR1 and CDR2 sequences are MNHNS and SASEGT. CDR3 coding DNA: TGTGCCAGCAGTGGTTCGGACAGGGCGGGCGAGCAGTACTTC. This encodes CASSGSDRAGEQYF.

V is TRBV7-2 and J is TRBJ2-4, with D perhaps TRBD1 (6 bases). CDR1 and CDR2 (germline): SGHTA, FQGNSA. This CDR3 contains 13 residues. V lost 3 bases to trimming and J lost 6 bases, with 9 bases between them. CDR3 region: CASSFRQANIQYF. The CDR3 DNA reads as TGTGCCAGCAGCTTTAGACAGGCAAACATTCAGTACTTC.

The chain combines TRBV6-5 with TRBJ2-1, with TRBD1 matching 7 bases. This CDR3 spans 14 amino acids. The J segment lost 5 bases and the V segment lost 2 bases, leaving 3 bases of the junction unmatched. CDR1 MNHEY and CDR2 SVGAGI come from the germline V gene. The CDR3 loop is CASSYLQGDNEQFF. The CDR3, as DNA: TGTGCCAGCAGTTACCTCCAGGGGGACAATGAGCAGTTCTTC.

The CDR3 bases are TGTGCCAGCAGTTACTCGCCGGGACAGGGCTCTATCTCTGGGGCCAACGTCCTGACTTTC. Protein sequence: CASSYSPGQGSISGANVLTF. The chain recombines TRBV6-7 with TRBJ2-6; 9 positions agree with TRBD1. TRBV6-7 belongs to the ORF category, with a function that is uncertain. The length of the CDR3 is 20 residues. V was pared by 0 bases and J by 0 bases, with 9 bases of the junction left unmatched.

The chain employs TRBV14 and TRBJ2-7; D may be TRBD1 (6 bases). Per the germline V gene, CDR1 is SGHDN and CDR2 is FVKESK. Between the trimmed V and J ends, which lost 4 bases and 6 bases, there was a span of 16 bases. This CDR3 is 14 amino acids long. CDR3: CASSRQAGSSEQYF. In DNA form, the CDR3 reads TGTGCCAGCAGCCGACAGGCAGGGAGTAGCGAGCAGTACTTC.

J is TRBJ2-5 and V is TRBV5-1; weak D call: TRBD1 (6 bases). With 4 bases removed from V and 2 bases from J, the gap between germline ends came to 9 bases. In germline, CDR1 is SGHRS, CDR2 YFSETQ. The CDR3 loop spans 13 amino acids. CDR3 nucleotide sequence: TGCGCCAGCAGCGTGACAGGTCAAGAGACCCAGTACTTC. It is translated as CASSVTGQETQYF. The complete variable domain, with remaining parts taken from reference TRBV5-1 and TRBJ2-5, reads KAGVTQTPRYLIKTRGQQVTLSCSPISGHRSVSWYQQTPGQGLQFLFEYFSETQRNKGNFPGRFSGRQFSNSRSEMNVSTLELGDSALYLCASSVTGQETQYFGPGTRLLVL.

The sample holds a few counts of this clone. The chain recombines TRBV7-9 with TRBJ1-3, with a tentative D call TRBD1 (6 bases). The CDR3 has 15 amino acids. V lost 3 bases, J lost 4 bases, and 13 bases lay in between. Germline loops: CDR1 SEHNR, CDR2 FQNEAQ (reference sequence). The CDR3 bases are TGTGCCAGCAGCTTGGCAGGGGCGCTGGGAAACACCATATATTTT. Protein: CASSLAGALGNTIYF.

The chain links TRBV27 to TRBJ2-3; tentative D call: TRBD2 (5 bases). V was clipped by 0 bases and J by 4 bases, with 11 bases between them. Germline lookup yields CDR1 MNHEY and CDR2 SMNVEV (reference sequence). The CDR3 is 15 residues long. The CDR3: CASSLSPGVADTQYF. The DNA of the CDR3 is TGTGCCAGCAGTTTATCTCCCGGGGTGGCAGATACGCAGTATTTT.

This clone has a handful of counts. The chain links TRBV4-2 to TRBJ2-7, with D possibly matching TRBD2 (5 bases). V was clipped by 0 bases and J by 6 bases, with 18 bases between them. The V gene's germline CDR1 is LGHNA and CDR2 YNFKEQ. This CDR3 is 16 amino acids long. The DNA for the CDR3 is TGTGCCAGCAGCCAAGATAGAGGCAATGAGCGGCGCGAGCAGTACTTC. This encodes CASSQDRGNERREQYF.

In its sample, this clone was seen a few times. The sample has other DNA sequences that encode this CDR3 too. This chain links TRBV5-4 with TRBJ2-7; 14 bases map to TRBD2. Per germline, CDR1 SGHNT and CDR2 YYREEE (reference sequence). Unmatched junction bases numbered 3, after V lost 4 bases and J lost 6 bases. This CDR3 comprises 14 residues. The CDR3 DNA sequence: TGTGCCAGCAGCCTCGGACTAGCGGGGGGCGAGCAGTACTTC. It is translated as CASSLGLAGGEQYF.

V is TRBV4-3 and J is TRBJ2-7; 12 nucleotides align to TRBD1. This CDR3 is 15 amino acids long. The junction had 5 bases not matched to a gene; V was cut back by 3 bases and J by 5 bases. CDR1 and CDR2 (germline): LGHNA, YSLEER. CDR3 in amino acids: CASSHTGTGGNEQYF. CDR3 coding DNA: TGCGCCAGCAGCCATACCGGGACAGGGGGCAACGAGCAGTACTTC.

This chain links TRBV19 with TRBJ1-5; D is uncertain. This CDR3 is 16 amino acids long. Per germline, CDR1 LNHDA and CDR2 SQIVND (reference sequence). V lost 4 bases to trimming and J lost 0 bases, with 13 bases between them. CDR3 sequence reads: CASSRGSGISNQPQHF. The CDR3 bases are TGTGCCAGTAGTAGGGGAAGCGGGATTAGCAATCAGCCCCAGCATTTT.

This clone was counted a few times. The chain combines TRBV7-2 with TRBJ2-7; 7 positions match TRBD1. CDR3 size: 15 residues. From germline, CDR1 is SGHTA and CDR2 FQGNSA. J was trimmed by 0 bases and V by 5 bases; bases with no gene match: 7. CDR3 loop: CASSPGQSSSYEQYF. Written as DNA, the CDR3 is TGTGCCAGCAGCCCGGGACAGTCAAGCTCCTACGAGCAGTACTTC.

This clone has more than one count but fewer than ten. The rearrangement links TRBV28 to TRBJ2-7; TRBD2 is a possible D gene (6 bases). This CDR3 is built from 17 residues. Germline V lookup: CDR1 MDHEN, CDR2 SYDVKM. V lost 3 bases and J lost 3, with 21 bases in between. The CDR3 nucleotides are TGTGCCAGCAGTTTTCTCGGACGGGGGATATCGGGCTACGAGCAGTACTTC. Its protein product is CASSFLGRGISGYEQYF.

This chain joins TRBV4-3 and TRBJ2-1, with D possibly TRBD1 on 6 matching bases. Germline CDR1 LGHNA, CDR2 YSLEER. This CDR3 is built from 15 residues. The V and J ends lost 0 bases and 7 bases respectively, with 13 bases between them. CDR3 in DNA: TGCGCCAGCAGCCAAGATACAGGGATCCTTAATGAGCAGTTCTTC. Its translation is CASSQDTGILNEQFF.

The genes are TRBV5-1 and TRBJ2-2; a possible D gene is TRBD2 (6 bases). Looked up from germline, CDR1 is SGHRS and CDR2 is YFSETQ. V lost 0 bases and J lost 6, with 18 bases in between. The CDR3 totals 17 residues. The CDR3: CASSLASSGTPSGELFF. In DNA, the CDR3 is TGCGCCAGCAGCTTGGCCTCATCCGGGACTCCCTCCGGGGAGCTGTTTTTT.

The V and J genes are TRBV18 and TRBJ2-7; possible D gene TRBD2, 6 bases. V was clipped by 3 bases and J by 6 bases, with 24 bases between them. Looked up from germline, CDR1 is KGHSH and CDR2 is LQKENI. This CDR3 is 17 amino acids long. The CDR3 nucleotides are TGTGCCAGCTCACCGAGGGGCAGCACCCGGGAGAATAGCGAGCAGTACTTC. It codes for CASSPRGSTRENSEQYF.

The V and J genes are TRBV27 and TRBJ2-7, with 7 nucleotides matching TRBD1. With 5 bases clipped from V and 3 bases from J, the junction kept 10 bases outside the gene matches. Germline V CDR1 and CDR2: MNHEY, SMNVEV (reference sequence). This CDR3 contains 15 residues. CDR3 sequence: CASSPVITGDYEQYF. CDR3 nucleotide sequence: TGTGCCAGCAGTCCAGTTATTACAGGGGACTACGAGCAGTACTTC.

Notes on this clone: One end of the junction does not line up with germline, which may come from a read error. The chain combines TRBV7-2 with TRBJ2-7; the match to TRBD2 covers 9 bases. The germline V gene encodes CDR1 SGHTA and CDR2 FQGNSA. The CDR3 runs 16 residues. CDR3 nucleotide sequence: TGTGCCAGCAGCGTAGCCCTGACTAGCGGAGTGTACGAGCAGTACTTC. This translates into CASSVALTSGVYEQYF.

The gene calls are TRBV12-5 and TRBJ1-1; weak D call: TRBD1 (6 bases). The CDR3 spans 14 residues. The germline V and J ends were trimmed by 7 bases and 5 bases, with 17 bases remaining between them. Germline-derived CDR1 and CDR2 are LGHNT and FRNRAP. The CDR3 region has the DNA TGTGCTAGTGCCTATACAGGGTTAGGGACTGAAGCTTTCTTT. Protein sequence: CASAYTGLGTEAFF.

The rearrangement links TRBV5-1 to TRBJ2-5, with TRBD1 matching over 7 bases. CDR3 length: 13 residues. Germline CDR1 is SGHRS and CDR2 is YFSETQ. With 4 bases clipped from V and 1 base from J, the junction kept 1 base outside the gene matches. CDR3 region: CASSRDSQETQYF. For the CDR3, the DNA is TGCGCCAGCAGCCGGGACAGCCAAGAGACCCAGTACTTC.

This chain joins TRBV18 and TRBJ1-1, with TRBD1 matching over 8 bases. Germline V CDR1 and CDR2: KGHSH, LQKENI. The ends lost 4 bases at V and 1 base at J; junction bases unmatched: 2. CDR3 length equals 14 residues. CDR3 region: CASSRGQENTEAFF. The CDR3 DNA reads TGTGCCAGCTCACGGGGACAGGAGAACACTGAAGCTTTCTTT.

The CDR3 loop is CASSQGEQFF. The CDR3 DNA is TGTGCCAGCAGCCAGGGGGAGCAGTTCTTC. The chain employs TRBV28 and TRBJ2-1, with D possibly being TRBD1 (6 bases). Trimming removed 6 bases from V and 10 bases from J, with 7 bases in between. Germline lookup yields CDR1 MDHEN and CDR2 SYDVKM. CDR3 length: 10 residues.

This clone was recorded a few times. In nucleotides, the CDR3 is TGTGCCAGCAGTGACGAAGGGGGGGGGAAGCAGTATTTT. Protein: CASSDEGGGKQYF. The chain combines TRBV6-4 with TRBJ2-3; D perhaps matches TRBD2 (7 bases). Trimming took 2 bases from V and 11 from J, leaving 14 bases between them. The CDR3 totals 13 residues. Germline V gene lookup returns CDR1 MRHNA and CDR2 SNTAGT.